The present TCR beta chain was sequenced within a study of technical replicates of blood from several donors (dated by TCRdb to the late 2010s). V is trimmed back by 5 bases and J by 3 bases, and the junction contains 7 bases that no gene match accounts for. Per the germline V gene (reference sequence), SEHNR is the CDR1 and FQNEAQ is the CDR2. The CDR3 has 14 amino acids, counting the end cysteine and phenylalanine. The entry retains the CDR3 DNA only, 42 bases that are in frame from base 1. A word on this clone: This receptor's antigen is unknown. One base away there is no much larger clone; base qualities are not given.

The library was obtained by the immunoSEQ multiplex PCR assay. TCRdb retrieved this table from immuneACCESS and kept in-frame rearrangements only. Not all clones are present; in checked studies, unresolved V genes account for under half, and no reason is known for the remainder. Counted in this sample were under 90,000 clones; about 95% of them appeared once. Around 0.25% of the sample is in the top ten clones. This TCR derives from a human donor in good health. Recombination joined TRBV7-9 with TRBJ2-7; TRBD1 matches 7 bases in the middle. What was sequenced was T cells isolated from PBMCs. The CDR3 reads CASSTRGTDYEQYF. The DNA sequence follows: TGTGCCAGCAGCACGAGAGGGACAGACTACGAGCAGTACTTC.